This TCR beta chain was found in a study of blood T cell repertoires in COVID-19. On the study more broadly: Acute and convalescent COVID-19 samples came from the United States, Italy and Spain. Sources were T cells, B-cell-depleted T cells, or PBMCs; the material itself was cDNA or gDNA.

The CDR3 runs 12 residues. Germline lookup yields CDR1 SGHDT and CDR2 YYEEEE. Between the trimmed V and J ends, which lost 2 bases and 1 base, there was a span of 4 bases. This clone occurred a few times. As processed by the authors: Amplification from reference gene primers served as the basis for estimated nucleated cell counts. TCRdb's copy holds only in-frame clones and misses some; the assay was immunoSEQ multiplex PCR. V and J calls and clone size are given by that table; D and trimming were obtained from the DNA. The repertoire consists of approximately 310,000 clones, with about nine tenths occurring once and the leading ten covering 1%.

The source material was peripheral blood. The clonotype was recovered from a man aged 45-65 years with active or convalescent COVID-19. The rearrangement uses TRBV5-6 and TRBJ2-7; D is undetermined. The CDR3 sequence: CASSFSSYEQYF. CDR3 coding DNA: TGTGCCAGCAGCTTTTCTTCCTACGAGCAGTACTTC.